These T cell receptor beta chains were read from a single sample in a study of regulatory T cells in long-lasting Graves disease. TCRdb re-called the multiplex PCR reads through MiXCR, storing one row per CDR3 protein. The table includes some 250,000 distinct CDR3 sequences, roughly a fifth detected once. The sequenced sample was peripheral blood mononuclear cells (PBMCs), obtained at new diagnosis, from a patient treated with antithyroid drugs. The receptors here all came from a female donor with Graves disease. Both conserved end residues are part of each CDR3. The D gene is left open where the match is weak. A clone size is listed for some rows: how often the clone was seen (once, few, many), or a class if it is expanded.

J | V | size | D | DNA | CDR3
TRBJ1-3 | TRBV12-3/TRBV12-4 | many | NA | TGTGCCAGCAGCCAACAATTCTCTGGAAACACCATATATTTT | CASSQQFSGNTIYF
TRBJ2-7 | TRBV5-1 | many | NA | TGCGCCAGCGCTCCGGGCCCAGGCCCTACCTACGAGCAGTACTTC | CASAPGPGPTYEQYF
TRBJ2-7 | TRBV4-3 | many | NA | TGCGCCAGCAGCCAAGATCTGGGGCACAGGCTTTCCTACGAGCAGTACTTC | CASSQDLGHRLSYEQYF
TRBJ2-7 | TRBV6-1 | many | TRBD1 | TGTGCCAGCAGTGAGGCCGGGACAGGGGACTACGAGCAGTACTTC | CASSEAGTGDYEQYF
TRBJ1-1 | TRBV27 | many | TRBD1 | TGTGCCAGCAGTTCGACGCCCGGGACAGGGACCGAAGCTTTCTTT | CASSSTPGTGTEAFF
TRBJ2-5 | TRBV5-4 | few | NA | TGTGCCAGCAGCTTTCCCCAAGAGACCCAGTACTTC | CASSFPQETQYF
TRBJ2-7 | TRBV7-2 | many | NA | TGTGCCAGCAGCTTAGTATGGGACAAAACGTACGAGCAGTACTTC | CASSLVWDKTYEQYF
TRBJ2-3 | TRBV19 | NA | TRBD2 | TGTGCCAGCAAGCGGGAGCGGAGTACAGATACGCAGTATTTT | CASKRERSTDTQYF
TRBJ2-7 | TRBV28 | many | TRBD2 | TGTGCCAGCAGACAGGGACTAGCGGGGGCCTATTCCTACGAGCAGTACTTC | CASRQGLAGAYSYEQYF
TRBJ2-1 | TRBV7-8 | once | TRBD2 | TGTGCCAGCAGCTCTAGGGAGGGTGAGCAGTTCTTC | CASSSREGEQFF
TRBJ2-3 | TRBV6-9 | NA | NA | TGTGCCAGCAGTTACTCCCTATGGGGAGCCACAGATACGCAGTATTTT | CASSYSLWGATDTQYF
TRBJ1-5 | TRBV19 | many | NA | TGTGCCAGTAGTATCAGGTACAGTCTGAATCAGCCCCAGCATTTT | CASSIRYSLNQPQHF
TRBJ2-7 | TRBV14 | few | TRBD2 | TGTGCCAGCAGCCCCTATCCGGGACTAGCGGCTACCTACGAGCAGTACTTC | CASSPYPGLAATYEQYF
TRBJ2-6 | TRBV6-1 | many | TRBD1 | TGTGCCAGCAGTCGACAGGGCGCAAGGCCCACTGGGGCCAACGTCCTGACTTTC | CASSRQGARPTGANVLTF
TRBJ2-7 | TRBV2 | many | TRBD2 | TGTGCCAGCAGGAACGCCGGGACTAACGAGCAGTACTTC | CASRNAGTNEQYF
TRBJ1-4 | TRBV7-2 | many | NA | TGTGCCAGCAGTCGACGGGGGCACCGTGCAACTAATGAAAAACTGTTTTTT | CASSRRGHRATNEKLFF
TRBJ2-5 | TRBV6-2/TRBV6-3 | many | TRBD2 | TGTGCCAGCTGCCGCATAGCGGGGGGCCCCACCCAGTACTTC | CASCRIAGGPTQYF
TRBJ2-3 | TRBV20-1 | many | TRBD1 | TGCAGTGCTACTGGGACAGGCGACTACACAGATACGCAGTATTTT | CSATGTGDYTDTQYF
TRBJ2-5 | TRBV7-2 | many | TRBD2 | TGTGCCAGCAGCTTAACGCGGGAGGAGACCCAGTACTTC | CASSLTREETQYF
TRBJ2-1 | TRBV19 | many | TRBD2 | TGTGCCAGTAGTGCCTTGACTAGCGGGAGTCCGATTGAGCAGTTCTTC | CASSALTSGSPIEQFF
TRBJ2-3 | TRBV5-1 | many | NA | TGCGCCAGCAGCTTGGCCGGCTTGGATACGCAGTATTTT | CASSLAGLDTQYF
TRBJ2-1 | TRBV20-1 | many | NA | TGCAGTGCTCAGCCTGCGCAGGGGGGCAATGAGCAGTTCTTC | CSAQPAQGGNEQFF
TRBJ1-5 | TRBV6-2/TRBV6-3 | few | TRBD1 | TGTGCCAGCAGTTACTACAGGGGCCATCAGCCCCAGCATTTT | CASSYYRGHQPQHF